A selection of T cell receptor beta chains follows, all from one sample in a study of CD8 T cells in Susac syndrome. TCRdb called the immunoSEQ multiplex PCR reads again in MiXCR, with one record for every CDR3 protein. The data contain roughly 250,000 distinct CDR3 sequences, approximately 95% of them singletons. Sample: CD4+ T cells from PBMCs. The receptors were sampled from a human donor with Susac syndrome. Each CDR3 is given with its conserved first and last residue. A D gene is named only where the DNA matches it firmly. Only some rows state a clone size, as once, few, many or a class for expanded clones.

TRBV20-1	TRBD1	TRBJ1-1	-	TGCAGTGCAATTAAGGGGGCCATGAACACTGAAGCTTTCTTT	CSAIKGAMNTEAFF
TRBV20-1	TRBD1	TRBJ1-1	-	TGCAGTGCTAGAGACCGGGGGACAGCCTTGAACACTGAAGCTTTCTTT	CSARDRGTALNTEAFF
TRBV7-9	TRBD1	TRBJ2-2	-	TGTGCCAGCAGCTTGGGACAGTCCACCGGGGAGCTGTTTTTT	CASSLGQSTGELFF
TRBV30	-	TRBJ2-5	-	TGTGCCTGGAGTGTAGAGGGGCCGAAAGAGACCCAGTACTTC	CAWSVEGPKETQYF
TRBV2	-	TRBJ2-2	-	TGTGCCAGCAAGACCTGGCCCCGGTTGGAGAACAACACCGGGGAGCTGTTTTTT	CASKTWPRLENNTGELFF
TRBV11-2	-	TRBJ2-1	-	TGTGCCAGCAGCCAACTAGTGTCCTACAATGAGCAGTTCTTC	CASSQLVSYNEQFF
TRBV5-1	-	TRBJ2-7	-	TGCGCCAGCAGCTCTCGGACGGACCCGACGGGCGAGCAGTACTTC	CASSSRTDPTGEQYF
TRBV3-1	-	TRBJ1-2	-	TGTGCCAGCAGCCAGACGTACTATGGCTACACCTTC	CASSQTYYGYTF
TRBV3-1	-	TRBJ1-3	-	TGTGCCAGCAGCCAAGTTCTACAGGGCACCTCTGGAAACACCATATATTTT	CASSQVLQGTSGNTIYF
TRBV19	TRBD2	TRBJ2-7	-	TGTGCCAGTAAAACGACTAGCGGAGTCTACGAGCAGTACTTC	CASKTTSGVYEQYF
TRBV4-1	-	TRBJ2-2	-	TGCGCCAGCAGCCACGTTACCGGGGAGCTGTTTTTT	CASSHVTGELFF
TRBV28	-	TRBJ2-7	-	TGTGCCAGCAGTAGTTCAGTATACGAGCAGTACTTC	CASSSSVYEQYF
TRBV5-4	-	TRBJ2-2	-	TGTGCCAGCAGCTTGAGTTCCGGCAGGCACACCGGGGAGCTGTTTTTT	CASSLSSGRHTGELFF
TRBV15	TRBD1	TRBJ2-1	-	TGTGCCACCAGCGGACAGGGGTCCTACAATGAGCAGTTCTTC	CATSGQGSYNEQFF
TRBV20-1	TRBD1	TRBJ1-3	-	TGCAGTGGACAGGGTGTCTCTGGAAACACCATATATTTT	CSGQGVSGNTIYF
TRBV25-1	TRBD1	TRBJ1-1	-	TGTGCCAGCAGTGAACTCGACAGGGGTGAAGCTTTCTTT	CASSELDRGEAFF
TRBV10-1	-	TRBJ2-7	-	TGCGCCAGCAGTGAATCGTCCGCCGCCTCCTACGAGCAGTACTTC	CASSESSAASYEQYF
TRBV29-1	-	TRBJ2-5	-	TGCAGCGTTAAAAAACAGGTCCAGGGGGAGACCCAGTACTTC	CSVKKQVQGETQYF
TRBV20-1	TRBD1	TRBJ2-1	-	TGCAGTGCCCTGGAGGGGACAGGGTGGAATGAGCAGTTCTTC	CSALEGTGWNEQFF
TRBV28	-	TRBJ2-1	-	TGTGCCAGCAGGTCCGTAGCCACAGGTCTGTTCTTC	CASRSVATGLFF
TRBV28	TRBD1	TRBJ1-1	once	TGTGCCAGCAGTTTACTGGGACAGGGGTTCGCTGAAGCTTTCTTT	CASSLLGQGFAEAFF
TRBV29-1	-	TRBJ1-1	-	TGCAGCGTCCAGGGACGCCTTACTACTGAAGCTTTCTTT	CSVQGRLTTEAFF
TRBV20-1	TRBD2	TRBJ2-3	-	TGCAGTGCGCCACGGGCTAGTAGCGGGAGCACAGATACGCAGTATTTT	CSAPRASSGSTDTQYF
TRBV12-3/TRBV12-4	TRBD1	TRBJ1-5	-	TGTGCCAGCAACAAGGGACAGGGCGGTCAGCCCCAGCATTTT	CASNKGQGGQPQHF
TRBV5-4	-	TRBJ2-3	-	TGTGCCAGCAGCTTGGATCGGGTGAACACAGATACGCAGTATTTT	CASSLDRVNTDTQYF
TRBV28	TRBD1	TRBJ2-1	-	TGTGCCAGCAGTTTATTCCGTGGACAGGGCTCCCACAATGAGCAGTTCTTC	CASSLFRGQGSHNEQFF
TRBV9	TRBD1	TRBJ1-5	-	TGTGCCAGCAGCGAGGGACAGGCGAATCAGCCCCAGCATTTT	CASSEGQANQPQHF
TRBV5-1	-	TRBJ2-1	-	TGCGCCAGCAGCGCGGACAGCCCTTCCTACAATGAGCAGTTCTTC	CASSADSPSYNEQFF
TRBV20-1	-	TRBJ1-5	-	TGCAGTGCTTCAGGGGCCAATCAGCCCCAGCATTTT	CSASGANQPQHF
TRBV12-3/TRBV12-4	-	TRBJ1-5	-	TGTGCCAGCAGTTCGGCGGGGGCGATAGGTCAGCCCCAGCATTTT	CASSSAGAIGQPQHF
TRBV29-1	-	TRBJ2-5	-	TGCAGCATTGAGGCGGGACGGGAGACCCAGTACTTC	CSIEAGRETQYF
TRBV2	TRBD1	TRBJ2-3	-	TGTGCCAGCAACGGACAGGGTGCAGATACGCAGTATTTT	CASNGQGADTQYF
TRBV27	-	TRBJ2-2	-	TGTGCCAGCAGTTCGATGGGGCTTCCCACCGGGGAGCTGTTTTTT	CASSSMGLPTGELFF
TRBV19	-	TRBJ1-2	-	TGTGCCAGTAGTATAGGAGGGTCGGGTCTCGGTGGCTACACCTTC	CASSIGGSGLGGYTF
TRBV28	-	TRBJ1-2	-	TGTGCCAGCACCCGCTCGAGGGGCTACACCTTC	CASTRSRGYTF
TRBV6-2/TRBV6-3	-	TRBJ1-1	-	TGTGCCAGCAGTTACTCGTATTACGGGGACACTGAAGCTTTCTTT	CASSYSYYGDTEAFF
TRBV15	-	TRBJ2-4	once	TGTGCCACCAGCAGTCCCGTCACCGCGGAGGCCACCAACATTCAGTACTTC	CATSSPVTAEATNIQYF
TRBV29-1	-	TRBJ1-2	-	TGCAGCGTTGATGTAAACAGACCTATTAACTATGGCTACACCTTC	CSVDVNRPINYGYTF
TRBV10-3	TRBD2	TRBJ2-7	-	TGTGCCATCGGCGGACTAGCGGGGAGCTCCTACGAGCAGTACTTC	CAIGGLAGSSYEQYF
TRBV30	TRBD1	TRBJ2-3	once	TGTGCCTGGAGTCTAGGGACAGGGGTGGTGGATACGCAGTATTTT	CAWSLGTGVVDTQYF
TRBV5-4	-	TRBJ1-2	-	TGTGCCAGCAGCTTGGCCTCGGGGGGGGGCTACACCTTC	CASSLASGGGYTF
TRBV30	-	TRBJ1-2	-	TGTGCCTGGGCCGACAGAAACTATGGCTACACCTTC	CAWADRNYGYTF
TRBV12-3/TRBV12-4	TRBD1	TRBJ1-1	-	TGTGCCAGCAGTGACAGGGAAGGTCGTGCTTTCTTT	CASSDREGRAFF